One sample yielded the 23 T cell receptor beta chains listed below, sequenced in a study of T-cell memory formation after mild COVID-19. MiXCR was run by TCRdb on the 5' RACE reads, yielding one entry per CDR3 protein. In the table there are approximately 89,000 distinct CDR3 sequences, 20% to 25% of which are singletons. Sequencing was carried out using PBMCs or a T cell subset sorted from them (not recorded which). Source of these receptors: a man in his late teens or twenties who had mild COVID-19 (a few samples of this study predate the infection). Cell type and time point are not known.

This clonotype came up a few times. The chain joins TRBV4-1 to TRBJ1-2, with 7 bases that match TRBD1. The trim removed 0 bases at V and 7 bases at J, leaving 11 bases unmatched. CDR1 and CDR2 from the germline V gene are MGHRA and YSYEKL. The CDR3 spans 16 residues. The CDR3 here is CASSQDMTGYSGGYTF. The CDR3 nucleotides are TGCGCCAGCAGCCAAGATATGACAGGGTATAGCGGTGGCTACACCTTC.

In its sample, this clonotype was seen a few times. This sequence joins TRBV19 and TRBJ2-6, with TRBD2 matching over 7 bases. V shed 5 bases and J 1 base; nucleotides not matched to a gene: 2. Germline CDR1 and CDR2: LNHDA and SQIVND (reference sequence). This CDR3 is 15 amino acids long. In nucleotides, the CDR3 is TGTGCCAGTAGTCTGGGGGGGTCTGGGGCCAACGTCCTGACTTTC. Translating gives CASSLGGSGANVLTF.

This chain links TRBV6-5 with TRBJ1-2, with D possibly being TRBD1 (5 bases). V was trimmed by 2 bases and J by 6 bases, leaving 10 bases between them. The CDR3 consists of 13 residues. Germline V gives CDR1 MNHEY, CDR2 SVGAGI. The CDR3 protein is CASSYGGSHGYTF. CDR3 nucleotides: TGTGCCAGCAGTTACGGGGGGTCTCATGGCTACACCTTC.

This clonotype has more than one count but fewer than ten. V gene TRBV4-2 combines with J gene TRBJ2-5, with TRBD2 as a possible D gene (6 bases). The germline V gene has CDR1 LGHNA and CDR2 YNFKEQ. V shed 4 bases and J shed 5 bases, with 14 bases lying between them. The CDR3 is 14 residues long. In DNA form, the CDR3 reads TGTGCCAGCAGCCCCGCGGGGTTGTGGGAGACCCAGTACTTC. This sequence encodes CASSPAGLWETQYF.

This chain connects TRBV7-9 to TRBJ1-2; no firm D call. Germline V gives CDR1 SEHNR, CDR2 FQNEAQ (reference sequence). The CDR3 has 16 residues. Trimming cost V 3 bases and J 4 bases, with 18 bases left between them. The CDR3 DNA follows: TGTGCCAGCAGCTTCTCGGGAGTCATTACGGCCTATGGCTACACCTTC. Protein product: CASSFSGVITAYGYTF.

The sample holds many counts of this clonotype. This sequence joins TRBV4-2 and TRBJ2-7; D is unclear. The germline gives CDR1 LGHNA, CDR2 YNFKEQ. There are 12 residues in the CDR3. Between the trimmed V and J ends, which lost 6 bases and 2 bases, there was a span of 8 bases. In DNA form, the CDR3 reads TGTGCCAGCAGTTACGAAACCTACGAGCAGTACTTC. Its translation is CASSYETYEQYF.

In nucleotides, the CDR3 is TGCAGTGCTACCGGGGAGGGCCCCCATGAGCAGTTCTTC. Translated: CSATGEGPHEQFF. The V call is TRBV20-1, the J call TRBJ2-1; 7 positions agree with TRBD2. The germline V gene encodes CDR1 DFQATT and CDR2 SNEGSKA (reference sequence). J was trimmed by 8 bases and V by 4 bases; bases with no gene match: 8. The CDR3 spans 13 residues.

This clonotype was found a few times. The chain carries TRBV7-9 and TRBJ1-1; the D gene is possibly TRBD1 (5 bases). CDR1 SEHNR and CDR2 FQNEAQ come from the germline V gene (reference sequence). V was pared by 3 bases and J by 3 bases, with 11 bases between. The CDR3 runs 14 residues. In nucleotides, the CDR3 is TGTGCCAGCAGCTTGGGGGGGTTGGACACTGAAGCTTTCTTT. Its protein product is CASSLGGLDTEAFF.

This chain joins TRBV20-1 and TRBJ2-4; perhaps TRBD2 as D (6 bases). The germline V gene has CDR1 DFQATT and CDR2 SNEGSKA (reference sequence). This CDR3 is built from 16 residues. Trimming shortened V by 0 bases and J by 6 bases, and 18 bases separated the two germline ends. The CDR3 nucleotides read TGCAGTGCTAGAGATCGGCGGAGGGATGGGGTAAACATTCAGTACTTC. Its translation is CSARDRRRDGVNIQYF.

J is TRBJ2-1 and V is TRBV11-2; the match to TRBD2 covers 8 bases. CDR3 length equals 15 residues. The germline V gene encodes CDR1 SGHAT and CDR2 FQNNGV. V lost 1 base to trimming and J lost 8 bases; unmatched junction nucleotides: 7. CDR3 sequence (DNA): TGTGCCAGCAGCTTAGTTCCTAGCGGGCCGGATGAGCAGTTCTTC. Residues: CASSLVPSGPDEQFF. Using reference TRBV11-2 and TRBJ2-1 for the parts outside the CDR3, the full variable domain is EAGVAQSPRYKIIEKRQSVAFWCNPISGHATLYWYQQILGQGPKLLIQFQNNGVVDDSQLPKDRFSAERLKGVDSTLKIQPAKLEDSAVYLCASSLVPSGPDEQFFGPGTRLTVL.

This clonotype has more than one count but fewer than ten. The DNA of the CDR3 is TGTGCCAGCAGTTACTCGACTAGCTGGGTCGGGGAGCTGTTTTTT. This encodes CASSYSTSWVGELFF. J is TRBJ2-2 and V is TRBV6-2 or TRBV6-3; 7 nucleotides match TRBD2. The junction had 5 bases not matched to a gene; V was cut back by 0 bases and J by 7 bases. The CDR3 consists of 15 residues. The germline CDR1 and CDR2 sequences are MNHEY and SVGEGT.

This clonotype showed up just a few times. The chain couples TRBV3-1 to TRBJ2-3; D remains ambiguous. Germline V gives CDR1 LGHDT, CDR2 YNNKEL (reference sequence). The V end lost 4 bases, the J end lost 1 base, and 9 bases lay between the germline ends. The CDR3 covers 14 residues. The CDR3 protein is CASSPLAGTDTQYF. The CDR3, as DNA: TGTGCCAGCAGCCCGCTGGCCGGCACAGATACGCAGTATTTT.

The rearrangement links TRBV10-3 to TRBJ2-7; 7 nucleotides line up with TRBD1. Trimming at V came to 5 bases and at J to 0 bases, leaving 7 bases not matched to a gene. Germline CDR1 ENHRY, CDR2 SYGVKD. The length of the CDR3 is 15 residues. The DNA for the CDR3 is TGTGCCATCAGTTCGGGACAGCTACACTCCTACGAGCAGTACGTC. It encodes CAISSGQLHSYEQYV.

This clonotype was recorded a few times. CDR3 nucleotides: TGTGCCAGCAGCCAAGCGACTAGCGGGGGCACAGATACGCAGTATTTT. Translation gives CASSQATSGGTDTQYF. This sequence joins TRBV3-1 and TRBJ2-3, with TRBD2 identical over 11 bases. Per the germline V gene, CDR1 is LGHDT and CDR2 is YNNKEL (reference sequence). The CDR3 is made up of 16 amino acids. V trimming: 1 base; J trimming: 1 base; junction bases outside the gene matches: 1.

This clonotype was counted only a few times. Written as DNA, the CDR3 is TGCGCCAGCAGTATTAACGCAGATACGCAGTATTTT. It specifies CASSINADTQYF. The chain is built from TRBV5-1 and TRBJ2-3; D call uncertain. This CDR3 has 12 amino acids. The V and J ends lost 5 bases and 4 bases respectively, with 8 bases between them. CDR1 and CDR2 (germline): SGHRS, YFSETQ. Combining the CDR3 with reference TRBV5-1 and TRBJ2-3 gives the whole variable domain KAGVTQTPRYLIKTRGQQVTLSCSPISGHRSVSWYQQTPGQGLQFLFEYFSETQRNKGNFPGRFSGRQFSNSRSEMNVSTLELGDSALYLCASSINADTQYFGPGTRLTVL.

The rearrangement uses TRBV29-1 and TRBJ1-3; D uncertain. Germline V gives CDR1 SQVTM, CDR2 ANQGSEA. The V gene lost 6 bases and the J gene lost 0 bases, with 6 bases spanning the gap. The CDR3 runs 12 residues. The CDR3 loop reads CSVVNSGNTIYF. Written as DNA, the CDR3 is TGCAGCGTCGTGAACTCTGGAAACACCATATATTTT.

DNA for the CDR3: TGTGCCAGCAGTTACTTCTTTGGGTTGAACACTGAAGCTTTCTTT. Its protein product is CASSYFFGLNTEAFF. The gene calls are TRBV6-2 or TRBV6-3 and TRBJ1-1, with D unresolved. The V gene's germline CDR1 is MNHEY and CDR2 SVGEGT. This CDR3 is built from 15 residues. The germline V and J ends were trimmed by 1 base and 0 bases, with 9 bases remaining between them.

This clonotype showed up just a few times. As DNA, the CDR3 is TGTGCCAGCAGCGTAGTAGCGGGGGGCCGTGGGGAGCAGTTCTTC. This codes for CASSVVAGGRGEQFF. This chain links TRBV9 with TRBJ2-1; 10 bases line up with TRBD2. V shed 0 bases, J shed 10 bases, and the junction held 7 bases outside the gene matches. CDR1 and CDR2 (germline): SGDLS, YYNGEE. The CDR3 extends over 15 amino acids. The complete variable domain, with remaining parts taken from reference TRBV9 and TRBJ2-1, reads DSGVTQTPKHLITATGQRVTLRCSPRSGDLSVYWYQQSLDQGLQFLIQYYNGEERAKGNILERFSAQQFPDLHSELNLSSLELGDSALYFCASSVVAGGRGEQFFGPGTRLTVL.

V is TRBV11-2 and J is TRBJ2-7, with TRBD1 identical over 9 bases. Trimming cost V 5 bases and J 3 bases; bases outside gene matches: 5. The CDR3 runs to 14 residues. Germline V gives CDR1 SGHAT, CDR2 FQNNGV. CDR3 protein: CASSPGTGNYEQYF. The CDR3 nucleotides are TGTGCCAGCAGCCCGGGGACAGGGAACTACGAGCAGTACTTC.

The V and J genes are TRBV11-2 and TRBJ1-1; perhaps TRBD1 as D (5 bases). V lost 2 bases, J lost 5 bases, and 12 bases lay in between. Germline values: CDR1 SGHAT, CDR2 FQNNGV. The CDR3 totals 14 residues. CDR3 nucleotides: TGTGCCAGCAGCTTACAGGGAGGTCGGACTGAAGCTTTCTTT. This codes for CASSLQGGRTEAFF.

This clonotype was counted a few times. This sequence joins TRBV6-2 or TRBV6-3 and TRBJ2-2, with 7 nucleotides matching TRBD2. The CDR3 sequence is 16 residues long. V trimming: 3 bases; J trimming: 4 bases; junction bases outside the gene matches: 8. CDR1 is MNHEY and CDR2 is SVGEGT in the germline V gene. CDR3 in DNA: TGTGCCAGCAGTTATTCCCCCACTAGCGTCACCGGGGAGCTGTTTTTT. The encoded protein is CASSYSPTSVTGELFF.

The chain joins TRBV6-6 to TRBJ1-4; 7 nucleotides align to TRBD1. V was clipped by 4 bases and J by 7 bases; unmatched bases: 6. The CDR3 sequence is 14 residues long. The germline gives CDR1 MNHNY, CDR2 SVGAGI (reference sequence). The CDR3 sequence is CASSFTGAGEKLFF. CDR3 coding DNA: TGTGCCAGCAGTTTCACAGGGGCGGGTGAAAAACTGTTTTTT.

The CDR3 loop reads CASSYGQGRSGYTF. Here the CDR3 DNA reads TGCGCCAGCAGCTATGGACAGGGTAGGAGTGGCTACACCTTC. The rearrangement uses TRBV5-1 and TRBJ1-2, with 8 bases that match TRBD1. V gave up 3 bases and J gave up 7 bases; unmatched junction bases: 8. From germline, CDR1 is SGHRS and CDR2 YFSETQ. The CDR3 sequence is 14 residues long.